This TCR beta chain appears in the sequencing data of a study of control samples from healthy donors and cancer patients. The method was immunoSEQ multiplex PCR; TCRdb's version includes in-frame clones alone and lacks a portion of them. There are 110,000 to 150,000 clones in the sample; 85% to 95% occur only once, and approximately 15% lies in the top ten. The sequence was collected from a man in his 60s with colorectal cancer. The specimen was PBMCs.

In DNA form, the CDR3 reads TGTGCCAGAAGCTTGGATATTGGCCGGTACGAGCAGTACTTC. It encodes CARSLDIGRYEQYF. V usage is TRBV5-3 and J usage is TRBJ2-7; D ambiguous. TRBV5-3 is designated an ORF whose function remains uncertain. This CDR3 has 14 residues. V lost 0 bases and J 4 bases, leaving 11 bases between the germline ends.